This T cell receptor beta chain was observed in a study of T cell clones after liver transplantation. Study information: Pre-transplant mixed lymphocyte reactions yielded third-party-reactive TCRbeta sequences as comparators for graft-donor-reactive sequences. Tolerant meant at least one year fully off immunosuppression without liver enzymes above twice normal. Subjects received no induction therapy and standard immunosuppression until randomization at 12-24 months post-transplant.

Measured with immunoSEQ multiplex PCR; TCRdb has only the in-frame clones, and not every one. The sample carries several thousand clones, 80% recorded once. Overall study findings and caveats: Small, mixed patient groups and varying post-transplant times limit these conclusions.

With 2 bases removed from V and 6 bases from J, the gap between germline ends came to 15 bases. This CDR3 has 14 amino acids. In the case of this clone: The antigen remains undetermined.

Source: CD8+ T cells from blood, taken 45 to 46 months after liver transplant. The chain recombines TRBV5-7 with TRBJ2-7, with D unresolved. TRBV5-7 is flagged as an ORF with uncertain function. The receptor was isolated from a human patient who received a liver transplant. The graft donor may be the source of some T cells. CDR3 sequence (DNA): TGTGCCAGCAGCTTTAAGGATTTCTTTGGCGAGCAGTACTTC. Translation: CASSFKDFFGEQYF.